The 30 T cell receptor beta chains below all came from one sample that was sequenced in a study of graft-versus-host responses after intestinal transplantation. Data came from immunoSEQ multiplex PCR; TCRdb stores just in-frame clones and leaves some out. Of about 97,000 clones in the sample, about nine tenths were seen once. Sequencing was performed on PBMCs, taken around 450 days after intestinal transplant. The receptors were gathered from a human patient who received an intestinal transplant, so some T cells may come from the graft donor.

The chain recombines TRBV9 with TRBJ2-2; 10 bases are a match to TRBD1. Looked up from germline, CDR1 is SGDLS and CDR2 is YYNGEE. The ends lost 3 bases at V and 3 bases at J; junction bases unmatched: 5. CDR3 size: 16 residues. CDR3 in DNA: TGTGCCAGCAGCGCCGCCGGGACAGGGGACACCGGGGAGCTGTTTTTT. As protein: CASSAAGTGDTGELFF.

The genes are TRBV19 and TRBJ1-2; 9 positions agree with TRBD1. Germline V gene sequence: CDR1 LNHDA, CDR2 SQIVND (reference sequence). This CDR3 is built from 13 residues. Germline trimming cut 6 bases from V and 6 bases from J; bases unmatched to any gene: 5. CDR3 sequence (DNA): TGTGCCAGTAGGGGGACAGGGATAAATGGCTACACCTTC. This encodes CASRGTGINGYTF. The full variable domain, rest sourced from reference TRBV19 and TRBJ1-2, is DGGITQSPKYLFRKEGQNVTLSCEQNLNHDAMYWYRQDPGQGLRLIYYSQIVNDFQKGDIAEGYSVSREKKESFPLTVTSAQKNPTAFYLCASRGTGINGYTFGSGTRLTVV.

This clone was detected only once. The V call is TRBV7-9, the J call TRBJ2-3; 8 bases map to TRBD2. V trimming: 7 bases; J trimming: 2 bases; junction bases outside the gene matches: 14. The CDR3 totals 17 residues. The germline CDR1 and CDR2 sequences are SEHNR and FQNEAQ (reference sequence). In DNA form, the CDR3 reads TGTGCCAGCACCGCGTTCGGGGCGGGGGGTTACACAGATACGCAGTATTTT. It is translated as CASTAFGAGGYTDTQYF. The full variable domain, rest sourced from reference TRBV7-9 and TRBJ2-3, is DTGVSQNPRHKITKRGQNVTFRCDPISEHNRLYWYRQTLGQGPEFLTYFQNEAQLEKSRLLSDRFSAERPKGSFSTLEIQRTEQGDSAMYLCASTAFGAGGYTDTQYFGPGTRLTVL.

This chain links TRBV6-1 with TRBJ1-1; no firm D call. CDR3 length: 14 amino acids. The germline CDR1 and CDR2 sequences are MNHNS and SASEGT. V was pared by 8 bases and J by 3 bases, with 16 bases between. CDR3 region: CASRPLDPDTEAFF. DNA of the CDR3: TGTGCCAGCCGACCTCTTGACCCAGACACTGAAGCTTTCTTT.

CDR3 protein: CASSPGQGSPNEQFF. In nucleotides, the CDR3 is TGCGCCAGCAGCCCGGGACAGGGTTCCCCAAATGAGCAGTTCTTC. V gene TRBV5-1 combines with J gene TRBJ2-1, with 9 bases identical to TRBD1. The CDR3 covers 15 residues. Trimming cost V 4 bases and J 7 bases; bases outside gene matches: 9. Germline CDR1 and CDR2: SGHRS and YFSETQ. Supplemented by reference TRBV5-1 and TRBJ2-1, the full variable domain reads KAGVTQTPRYLIKTRGQQVTLSCSPISGHRSVSWYQQTPGQGLQFLFEYFSETQRNKGNFPGRFSGRQFSNSRSEMNVSTLELGDSALYLCASSPGQGSPNEQFFGPGTRLTVL.

The chain carries TRBV6-1 and TRBJ1-6; 11 bases are shared with TRBD1. Germline assignment: CDR1 MNHNS and CDR2 SASEGT. Trimming removed 1 base from V and 10 bases from J; junction bases left unmatched: 0. This CDR3 has 14 residues. The CDR3: CASSEGTGGSPLHF. The CDR3 DNA reads as TGTGCCAGCAGTGAAGGGACAGGGGGCTCACCCCTCCACTTT.

V usage is TRBV2 and J usage is TRBJ1-2; 9 nucleotides align to TRBD1. The CDR3 covers 15 residues. V dropped 4 bases and J dropped 3; count of bases not matched to a gene: 6. Looked up from germline, CDR1 is SNHLY and CDR2 is FYNNEI. The CDR3, as DNA: TGTGCCAGCAGTGGACAGGGGGAAACACACTATGGCTACACCTTC. Its translation is CASSGQGETHYGYTF.

V usage is TRBV6-6 and J usage is TRBJ1-4; TRBD1 might be the D (6 bases). V was shortened by 7 bases and J by 8 bases, with 17 bases between the two germline ends. The CDR3 loop spans 14 amino acids. CDR1 and CDR2 from the germline V gene are MNHNY and SVGAGI (reference sequence). CDR3 in DNA: TGTGCCAGCAACAAGGGGGTTACAAACGAAAAACTGTTTTTT. Its translation: CASNKGVTNEKLFF.

The rearrangement uses TRBV10-1 and TRBJ2-7; D is undetermined. In germline, CDR1 is WNHNN, CDR2 SYGVQD (reference sequence). V dropped 3 bases and J dropped 3 bases, with 12 bases sitting between them. This CDR3 has 14 amino acids. The CDR3 DNA reads as TGCGCCAGCAGTGACCGGAAATTGGACTACGAGCAGTACTTC. Residues: CASSDRKLDYEQYF.

This chain connects TRBV19 to TRBJ2-6; D assignment may be TRBD1 or TRBD2 (6 bases each). Germline CDR1 LNHDA, CDR2 SQIVND (reference sequence). V lost 1 base to trimming and J lost 4 bases, with 8 bases between them. There are 15 residues in the CDR3. The CDR3 DNA reads TGTGCCAGTAGTATAGGGGGGGCCGGGGCCAACGTCCTGACTTTC. This gives the protein CASSIGGAGANVLTF.

The CDR3 reads CASSPLIFTGFSTNEKLFF. The CDR3 DNA reads TGTGCCAGCAGTCCCCTAATCTTCACAGGATTTTCAACTAATGAAAAACTGTTTTTT. This chain links TRBV27 with TRBJ1-4; D is possibly TRBD1 (5 bases). Germline CDR1 reads MNHEY; CDR2 reads SMNVEV (reference sequence). The CDR3 is 19 amino acids. The germline V and J ends were trimmed by 5 bases and 0 bases, with 22 bases remaining between them.

The CDR3 loop reads CASSSDTGVGEKLFF. CDR3 nucleotides: TGCGCCAGCAGCTCAGACACAGGGGTGGGGGAAAAACTGTTTTTT. V and J are TRBV5-1 and TRBJ1-4; 7 positions match TRBD1. Germline V gene sequence: CDR1 SGHRS, CDR2 YFSETQ. The CDR3 covers 15 residues. Germline trimming cut 3 bases from V and 8 bases from J; bases unmatched to any gene: 10.

This chain connects TRBV9 to TRBJ1-3; D possibly corresponds to TRBD1 (6 bases). This CDR3 region has 15 residues. Trimming took off 4 bases at V and 2 bases at J, with 13 bases between the two ends. Germline CDR1 SGDLS, CDR2 YYNGEE. The CDR3 coding sequence is TGTGCCAGCAGCCATACGAGGGGGACTGGAAACACCATATATTTT. Translation gives CASSHTRGTGNTIYF. The full variable domain, in which reference TRBV9 and TRBJ1-3 provide the parts outside the CDR3, is DSGVTQTPKHLITATGQRVTLRCSPRSGDLSVYWYQQSLDQGLQFLIQYYNGEERAKGNILERFSAQQFPDLHSELNLSSLELGDSALYFCASSHTRGTGNTIYFGEGSWLTVV.

The chain is built from TRBV19 and TRBJ2-5, with D maybe TRBD1 (5 bases). The tail of the sequence fits TRBJ2-7 better, so the J call may be wrong. This CDR3 region has 13 residues. The germline CDR1 and CDR2 sequences are LNHDA and SQIVND (reference sequence). CDR3 DNA sequence: TGTGCCAGTAGTAAGGACATCTCCTACGAGCAGTACTTC. Translated: CASSKDISYEQYF.

The chain recombines TRBV11-2 with TRBJ2-1; D unresolved. V shed 3 bases and J shed 10 bases, with 10 bases lying between them. The germline V gene has CDR1 SGHAT and CDR2 FQNNGV. The CDR3 is 12 amino acids. The CDR3 nucleotides read TGTGCCAGCAGCTTTAACCCCAGGGAGCAGTTCTTC. Translating it yields CASSFNPREQFF.

This clone was observed a single time. The DNA is left out, because the CDR3 cannot be placed on it with certainty; the CDR3 is given as TCRdb lists it. The chain couples TRBV19 to TRBJ1-2; TRBD1 was called by the table and not checked on the DNA. Per the germline V gene, CDR1 is LNHDA and CDR2 is SQIVND (reference sequence). The CDR3 length is 16 residues, termini included. The chain's CDR3 is CASSILERGGFYGYTF.

V and J are TRBV7-2 and TRBJ2-7; possible D gene TRBD2, 5 bases. Germline CDR1 reads SGHTA; CDR2 reads FQGNSA. This CDR3 contains 11 residues. Trimming took 5 bases from V and 5 from J, leaving 7 bases between them. The CDR3 is CASSPRDEQYF. DNA for the CDR3: TGTGCCAGCAGCCCGAGGGACGAGCAGTACTTC.

The CDR3 DNA follows: TGTGCCAGCAGCGCCGGACACCAGTCCTACGAGCAGTACTTC. This encodes CASSAGHQSYEQYF. V and J are TRBV9 and TRBJ2-7, with D tentatively TRBD1 (5 bases). This CDR3 has 14 residues. V was trimmed by 3 bases and J by 1 base, leaving 11 bases between them. Germline CDR1 and CDR2: SGDLS and YYNGEE.

The rearrangement uses TRBV2 and TRBJ1-1; possibly TRBD1 for D (6 bases). The CDR3 spans 14 residues. Germline lookup yields CDR1 SNHLY and CDR2 FYNNEI. The V end lost 10 bases, the J end lost 7 bases, and 22 bases lay between the germline ends. The CDR3 here is CATLDPTGIGEAFF. In nucleotides, the CDR3 is TGTGCCACATTAGACCCCACAGGGATTGGTGAAGCTTTCTTT. Drawing the rest from reference TRBV2 and TRBJ1-1, the complete variable domain is EPEVTQTPSHQVTQMGQEVILRCVPISNHLYFYWYRQILGQKVEFLVSFYNNEISEKSEIFDDQFSVERPDGSNFTLKIRSTKLEDSAMYFCATLDPTGIGEAFFGQGTRLTVV.

Concerning this clone: The germline gene is not matched at one end of the junction; a read error may be the cause. Other DNA sequences of this sample code for an identical CDR3. The chain is built from TRBV10-3 and TRBJ1-1; TRBD1 is a possible D gene (6 bases). The CDR3 runs 15 residues. CDR1 is ENHRY, CDR2 SYGVKD, per germline. CDR3 DNA: TGTGCCACCCGCGGGTGGGTTTCGGGGGACACTGAGGCTTTCTTT. It encodes CATRGWVSGDTEAFF.

V usage is TRBV19 and J usage is TRBJ1-1; the match to TRBD1 covers 8 bases. This CDR3 contains 13 residues. V lost 8 bases and J lost 4; bases outside the gene matches: 6. Germline loops: CDR1 LNHDA, CDR2 SQIVND (reference sequence). The CDR3 DNA is TGTGCCAGTGGACAGGGACGCGGCACTGAAGCTTTCTTT. It yields the protein CASGQGRGTEAFF.

J is TRBJ1-1 and V is TRBV7-2; TRBD1 matches 7 bases. V trimming: 2 bases; J trimming: 6 bases; junction bases outside the gene matches: 9. This CDR3 region has 15 residues. Germline CDR1 reads SGHTA; CDR2 reads FQGNSA. CDR3 bases: TGTGCCAGCAGCTTACCCGGGACAGCCGACTCTGAAGCTTTCTTT. This translates into CASSLPGTADSEAFF.

The rearrangement uses TRBV2 and TRBJ2-3, with a tentative D call TRBD1 (5 bases). With 4 bases removed from V and 0 bases from J, the gap between germline ends came to 8 bases. Per germline, CDR1 SNHLY and CDR2 FYNNEI. CDR3 length: 14 amino acids. CDR3 region: CASSVGQSTDTQYF. The CDR3 bases are TGTGCCAGCAGTGTGGGGCAAAGCACAGATACGCAGTATTTT.

The chain joins TRBV10-1 to TRBJ1-2; no reliable D call. This CDR3 region has 13 residues. Germline values: CDR1 WNHNN, CDR2 SYGVQD (reference sequence). V lost 4 bases and J lost 2, with 8 bases in between. The CDR3 is CASSVGLNYGYTF. In nucleotides, the CDR3 is TGCGCCAGCAGTGTGGGTCTGAACTATGGCTACACCTTC.

CDR3 protein: CSVDDTNEQFF. The CDR3, as DNA: TGCAGCGTTGATGACACGAATGAGCAGTTCTTC. This chain links TRBV29-1 with TRBJ2-1, with D hard to call. Germline V lookup: CDR1 SQVTM, CDR2 ANQGSEA. The V end lost 3 bases, the J end lost 7 bases, and 7 bases lay between the germline ends. The CDR3 length is 11 residues.

The rearrangement links TRBV5-1 to TRBJ1-1; D possibly corresponds to TRBD1 (6 bases). The V end lost 4 bases, the J end lost 5 bases, and 12 bases lay between the germline ends. The CDR3 consists of 13 residues. CDR1 and CDR2 from the germline V gene are SGHRS and YFSETQ. CDR3 nucleotide sequence: TGCGCCAGCAGCCTGGACAGTGGGACTGAAGCTTTCTTT. It codes for CASSLDSGTEAFF.

The chain joins TRBV11-2 to TRBJ2-3; 11 bases fit TRBD2. Losses at the gene ends were 2 bases for V and 2 bases for J; bases not matched to a gene: 9. Germline CDR1 SGHAT, CDR2 FQNNGV. The CDR3 has 18 amino acids. The CDR3 spells CASSLRLAGGPPTDTQYF. The CDR3 bases are TGTGCCAGCAGCTTAAGGCTAGCGGGGGGCCCCCCCACAGATACGCAGTATTTT.

In regard to this clone: At one end, the junction sequence differs from germline, possibly due to a read error. CDR3 sequence reads: CASITVTLNTEAFF. In DNA, the CDR3 is TGTGCCAGCATAACGGTCACCCTGAATACTGAAGCTTTCTTT. The V call is TRBV6-1, the J call TRBJ1-1, with D unclear. The V gene's germline CDR1 is MNHNS and CDR2 SASEGT. The CDR3 loop spans 14 amino acids.

V is TRBV27 and J is TRBJ2-5; TRBD1 aligns across 10 bases. Judging by the DNA end, TRBJ2-7 fits better; the J call may be wrong. Germline CDR1 MNHEY, CDR2 SMNVEV (reference sequence). This CDR3 contains 14 residues. CDR3 loop: CASTGQGTPYEQYF. Written as DNA, the CDR3 is TGTGCCAGCACGGGACAGGGGACCCCCTACGAGCAGTACTTC.

The J gene is TRBJ1-3, the V gene TRBV10-2, with D possibly TRBD1 on 5 matching bases. V dropped 2 bases and J dropped 4 bases, with 6 bases sitting between them. This CDR3 has 13 residues. In germline, CDR1 is WSHSY, CDR2 SAAADI. CDR3 sequence reads: CASSEGAGNTIYF. CDR3 DNA: TGCGCCAGCAGTGAGGGGGCCGGAAACACCATATATTTT.